Described below is a single T cell receptor (beta chain) sequence and its context. The antigen is unknown. The sample comes from a study of siplizumab effects on memory and regulatory T cells. Broader study findings: Proliferating CD4+ or CD8+ clones, roughly 75-95% of them, lacked an assignable naive or memory phenotype. In unstimulated cells, naive T cells appeared more diverse than memory T cells and seemed major alloresponse contributors.

Libraries were prepared by immunoSEQ multiplex PCR; TCRdb keeps only in-frame clonotypes and omits some of them. Of under 140,000 clones listed, around 90% are singletons. The CDR3 spans 14 residues. Germline V CDR1 and CDR2: LNHNV, YYDKDF (reference sequence). The ends were cut back, 6 bases at V and 4 bases at J, with 13 bases in the middle. The sequenced material came from CD4+ T cells sorted from blood. The genes are TRBV15 and TRBJ1-3; possible D gene TRBD1, 6 bases. The receptor's source is a human donor in good health. The CDR3 region is CATRNREAGNTIYF. The CDR3 region has the DNA TGTGCCACCAGGAACAGGGAGGCAGGAAACACCATATATTTT.